The sequence of this T cell receptor beta chain was determined in a study of monozygotic twins with inflammatory bowel disease (dated by TCRdb to about 2019). For the study in its entirety: The complete study included approximately 28 monozygotic twin pairs: 19 IBD-discordant Danish pairs and nine German pairs, of which four were IBD-concordant and five were IBD-discordant. The search for disease-associated traits relied mainly on comparing, within discordant pairs, IBD patients with their genetically identical healthy co-twins. Each individual had, on average, about 151 000 unique TCRalpha sequences and 181 000 unique TCRbeta sequences available for analysis.

In regard to this clonotype: This clone's antigen is unknown.

Beyond this particular receptor, the publication reports: Compared with healthy twins, IBD patients had fewer clonotypes in common with other individuals, a difference most pronounced in patients showing signs of disease activity. No single strong signal or clonotype linked to IBD turned up in the results, so the idea that one exists was not supported. Because patients received different immunosuppressive treatments, the repertoires may have picked up extra background noise and variability between individuals. IBD patients had lower TCRbeta repertoire diversity, measured by the inverse Simpson index, than their healthy co-twins. The analysis was unable to tell different T cell subtypes apart. Concordant and discordant twins showed no difference in repertoire similarity, possibly because of limited statistical power.

From each donor, an approximately 2.5 ml peripheral blood sample was collected into PAXgene tubes and kept at -80 degrees C. Without T cell sorting, total RNA was isolated from whole blood using the PAXgene blood miRNA kit on an automated QIAcube. Peripheral blood from monozygotic twin pairs, either concordant or discordant for inflammatory bowel disease, underwent deep TCRalpha and TCRbeta repertoire profiling that used unique molecular barcoding. Smoking habits were recorded for all twin pairs, and individuals were classified as current, former or never smokers. Libraries were built with 5' RACE. The input for every TCR library was around 4,000 ng of total RNA. For each sample, cDNA synthesis was carried out in eight separate reactions using SMARTScribe reverse transcriptase. During cDNA synthesis, template switching introduced unique molecular identifiers that contained a 6-nucleotide sample barcode. TCRalpha and TCRbeta cDNA was amplified by two nested PCRs of approximately 17 and 9 cycles, with bead purification after each PCR. Before amplification, the cDNA was both treated with uracil DNA-glycosylase and purified with the QIAquick PCR purification kit. The second PCR added Illumina TruSeq-compatible adapters along with sample-specific barcodes. TapeStation and Qubit were used to check library quality and concentration, and 4 to 6 ng of each library went into the pool. The pooled libraries were sequenced with 2 x 100 bp reads and custom sequencing primers on an Illumina HiSeq2500 single-index Rapid Run. On the authors' methods: MiGEC version 1.2.6 was used for UMI-based consensus assembly, which corrected PCR and sequencing errors. MiXCR version 2.1.1 handled V(D)J alignment, clonotype assembly and CDR3 extraction. Normalisation of gene usage, clonotype sharing and MAIT/NKT TCR abundance was achieved by analysing the top 1000, 10 000 and 20 000 clonotypes per sample. Diversity was computed as the inverse Simpson index with the vegan R package after downsampling to 27 000 UMIs. Paired Mann-Whitney U tests were applied to discordant twin pairs, with Benjamini-Hochberg correction for multiple testing. Reads reprocessed by TCRdb are summarized as one entry per CDR3 protein sequence, and DNA is absent. These V and J calls rely on TCRdb rather than the paper's analysis. The table for this sample records fewer than 550,000 distinct CDR3 sequences. Of the sample, more than 2% falls within the top ten clones.

The CDR3 starts with the cysteine, ends with the phenylalanine, and has 12 residues. No DNA accompanies this entry. CDR1 SQVTM and CDR2 ANQGSEA were looked up in the germline V gene. Sequencing used blood. The rearrangement joined TRBV29-1 to TRBJ1-1. The TCR originated in a human donor with ulcerative colitis or Crohn's disease, or a healthy co-twin of an affected twin (not recorded which). The CDR3 has the sequence CSVGVVNTEAFF.